Included here is one TCR beta chain sequence, with context. Its antigen is as yet unknown. The same CDR3 is also encoded by other DNA sequences in this sample. This record comes from a study of siplizumab effects on memory and regulatory T cells. General observations from the study: There appeared to be greater diversity in naive T cells than in memory cells, and naive T cells seemed major contributors to the alloresponse.

TCRdb keeps only in-frame clones here, not all; method: immunoSEQ multiplex PCR. The profile shows around 82,000 clones, just over 90% of them singletons. Trimming removed 4 bases from V and 4 bases from J, with 26 bases in between. The CDR3 extends over 18 amino acids. The rearrangement uses TRBV23-1 and TRBJ2-7; maybe TRBD1 (6 bases). TRBV23-1 is marked as an open reading frame, function uncertain. The sequence came from a human donor in good health. The sequenced material came from CD8+ T cells sorted from blood. The CDR3 DNA reads as TGCGCCAGCAGTCCCTTGACAGGCTCATATTTCATCGCTTACGAGCAGTACTTC. The encoded protein is CASSPLTGSYFIAYEQYF.